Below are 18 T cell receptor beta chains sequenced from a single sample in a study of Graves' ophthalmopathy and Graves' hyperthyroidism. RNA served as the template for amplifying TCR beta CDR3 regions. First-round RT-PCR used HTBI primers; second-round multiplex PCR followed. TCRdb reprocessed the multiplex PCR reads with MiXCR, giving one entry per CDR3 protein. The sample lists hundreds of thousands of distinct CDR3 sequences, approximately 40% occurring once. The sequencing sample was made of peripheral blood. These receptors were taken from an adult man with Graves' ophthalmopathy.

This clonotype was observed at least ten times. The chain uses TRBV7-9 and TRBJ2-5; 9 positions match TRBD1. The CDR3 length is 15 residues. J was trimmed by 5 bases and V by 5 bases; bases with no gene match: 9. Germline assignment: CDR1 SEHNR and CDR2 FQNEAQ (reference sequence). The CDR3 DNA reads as TGTGCCAGCAGCGCGGGACAGGGCCCCCGGGAGACCCAGTACTTC. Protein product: CASSAGQGPRETQYF.

CDR3 DNA: TGTGCCAGCAGCTTCAAACCGGGACAGGGAATGGCCCGAGACAATCAGCCCCAGCATTTT. Its protein product is CASSFKPGQGMARDNQPQHF. This chain connects TRBV7-9 to TRBJ1-5; 9 bases line up with TRBD1. J was trimmed by 3 bases and V by 3 bases; bases with no gene match: 18. Germline V gene sequence: CDR1 SEHNR, CDR2 FQNEAQ (reference sequence). There are 20 residues in the CDR3.

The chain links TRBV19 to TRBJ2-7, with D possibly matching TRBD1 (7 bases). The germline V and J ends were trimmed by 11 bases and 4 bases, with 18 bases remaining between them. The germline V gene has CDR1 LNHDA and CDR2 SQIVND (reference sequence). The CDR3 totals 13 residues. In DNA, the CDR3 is TGTGCCTGGAGAAAGCCAGGGGGGTACGAGCAGTACTTC. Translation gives CAWRKPGGYEQYF.

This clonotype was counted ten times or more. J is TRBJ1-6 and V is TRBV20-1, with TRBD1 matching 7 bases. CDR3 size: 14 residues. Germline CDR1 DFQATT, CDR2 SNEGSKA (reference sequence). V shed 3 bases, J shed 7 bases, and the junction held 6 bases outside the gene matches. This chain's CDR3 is CSASPGTANSPLHF. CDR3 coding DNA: TGCAGTGCTAGCCCGGGGACAGCGAATTCACCCCTCCACTTT.

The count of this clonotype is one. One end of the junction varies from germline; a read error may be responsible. Written as DNA, the CDR3 is TGTGCCAGCGAGGGCCTAGGGGGGACACAAGAGACCCAGTACTTC. It codes for CASEGLGGTQETQYF. The rearrangement joins TRBV10-2 to TRBJ2-5; perhaps D is TRBD1 or TRBD2 (6 bases each). The CDR3 consists of 15 residues. Germline loops: CDR1 WSHSY, CDR2 SAAADI.

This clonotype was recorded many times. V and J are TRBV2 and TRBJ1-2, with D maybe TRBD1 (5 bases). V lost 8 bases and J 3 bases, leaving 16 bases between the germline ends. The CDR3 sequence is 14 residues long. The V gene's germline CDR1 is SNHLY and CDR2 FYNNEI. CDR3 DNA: TGTGCCAGCTCGCGGGAGCAGGGCGACTATGGCTACACCTTC. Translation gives CASSREQGDYGYTF.

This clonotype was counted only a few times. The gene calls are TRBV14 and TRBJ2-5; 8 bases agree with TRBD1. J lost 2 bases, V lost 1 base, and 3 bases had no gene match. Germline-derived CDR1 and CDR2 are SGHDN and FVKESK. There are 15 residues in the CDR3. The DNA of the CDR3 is TGTGCCAGCAGCCAAGTGACAGGGGTACAAGAGACCCAGTACTTC. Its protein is CASSQVTGVQETQYF.

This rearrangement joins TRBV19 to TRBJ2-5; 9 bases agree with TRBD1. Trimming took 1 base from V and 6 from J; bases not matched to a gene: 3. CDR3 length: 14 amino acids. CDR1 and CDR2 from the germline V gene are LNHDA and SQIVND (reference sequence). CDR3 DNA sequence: TGTGCCAGTAGTATAGGGACAGGGGAGAAGACCCAGTACTTC. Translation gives CASSIGTGEKTQYF.

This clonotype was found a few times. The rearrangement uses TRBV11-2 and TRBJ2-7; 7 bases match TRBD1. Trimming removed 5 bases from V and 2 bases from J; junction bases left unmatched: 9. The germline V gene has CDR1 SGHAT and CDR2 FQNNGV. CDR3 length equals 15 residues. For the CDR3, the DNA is TGTGCCAGCAGCGAGGACCCGGGACAGACCTACGAGCAGTACTTC. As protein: CASSEDPGQTYEQYF.

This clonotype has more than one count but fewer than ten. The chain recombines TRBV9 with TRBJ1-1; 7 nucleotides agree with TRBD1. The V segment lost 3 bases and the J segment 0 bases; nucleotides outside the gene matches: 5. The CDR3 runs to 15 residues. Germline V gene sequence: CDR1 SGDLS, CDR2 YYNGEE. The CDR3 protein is CASSARGQLNTEAFF. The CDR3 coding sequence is TGTGCCAGCAGCGCCCGGGGACAGCTGAACACTGAAGCTTTCTTT.

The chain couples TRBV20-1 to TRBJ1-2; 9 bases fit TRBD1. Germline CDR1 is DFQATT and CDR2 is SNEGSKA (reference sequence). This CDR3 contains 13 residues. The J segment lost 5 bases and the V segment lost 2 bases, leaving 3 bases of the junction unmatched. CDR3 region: CSARWDREYGYTF. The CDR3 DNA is TGCAGTGCTAGATGGGACAGGGAGTATGGCTACACCTTC.

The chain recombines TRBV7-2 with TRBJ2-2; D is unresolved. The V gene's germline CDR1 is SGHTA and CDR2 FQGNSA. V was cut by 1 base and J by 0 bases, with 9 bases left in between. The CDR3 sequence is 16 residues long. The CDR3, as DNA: TGTGCCAGCAGCTTAGAGGCACTCGCGAACACCGGGGAGCTGTTTTTT. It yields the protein CASSLEALANTGELFF.

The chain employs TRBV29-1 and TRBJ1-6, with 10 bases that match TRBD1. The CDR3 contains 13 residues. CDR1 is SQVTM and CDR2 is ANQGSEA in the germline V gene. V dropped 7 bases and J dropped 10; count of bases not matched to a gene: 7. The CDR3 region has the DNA TGCAGCGGGGGGGGGACAGGGGAATCACCCCTCCACTTT. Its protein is CSGGGTGESPLHF.

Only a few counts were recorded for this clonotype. CDR3 DNA sequence: TGTGCCAGCAGCCAAGAAAATGACGCACAGGTATCCTACGAGCAGTACTTC. This sequence encodes CASSQENDAQVSYEQYF. The chain is built from TRBV14 and TRBJ2-7; tentative D call: TRBD1 (5 bases). V lost 0 bases to trimming and J lost 1 base, with 16 bases between them. Germline CDR1 reads SGHDN; CDR2 reads FVKESK. The CDR3 is 17 residues long.

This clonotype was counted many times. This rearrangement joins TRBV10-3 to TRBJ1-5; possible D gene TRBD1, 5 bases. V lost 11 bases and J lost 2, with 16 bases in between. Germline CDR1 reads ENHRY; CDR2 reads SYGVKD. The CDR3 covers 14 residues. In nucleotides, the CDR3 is TGTGCCTCCCGTCAAATGGGGGGCAATCAGCCCCAGCATTTT. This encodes CASRQMGGNQPQHF.

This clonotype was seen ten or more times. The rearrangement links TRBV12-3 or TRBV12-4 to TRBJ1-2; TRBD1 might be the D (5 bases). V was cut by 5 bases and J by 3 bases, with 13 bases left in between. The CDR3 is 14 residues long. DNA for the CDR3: TGTGCCAGCAGTGCCGGGACGCCTTACTATGGCTACACCTTC. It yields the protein CASSAGTPYYGYTF.

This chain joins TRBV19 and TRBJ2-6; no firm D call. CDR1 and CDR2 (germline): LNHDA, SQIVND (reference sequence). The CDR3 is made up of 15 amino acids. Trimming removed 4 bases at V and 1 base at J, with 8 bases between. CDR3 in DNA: TGTGCCAGTAGTACAGACAATTCTGGGGCCAACGTCCTGACTTTC. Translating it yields CASSTDNSGANVLTF.

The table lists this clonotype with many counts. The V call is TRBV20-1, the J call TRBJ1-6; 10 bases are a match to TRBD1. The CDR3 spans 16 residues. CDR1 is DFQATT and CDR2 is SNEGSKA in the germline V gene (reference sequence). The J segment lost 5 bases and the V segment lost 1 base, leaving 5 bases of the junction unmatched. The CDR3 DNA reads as TGCAGTGCTAGAGGGGGGACAGGGGTAAATAATTCACCCCTCCACTTT. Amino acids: CSARGGTGVNNSPLHF.